These 19 T cell receptor beta chains share one sample of origin, sequenced in a study of OX40 agonist ivuxolimab in advanced cancers. Only in-frame clones appear in the TCRdb table, and some are missing; sequencing was by immunoSEQ multiplex PCR. The sample has about 34,000 clones; about nine tenths are singletons. Sequenced material: CD4+ or CD8+ T cells sorted from blood, taken in a trial of the OX40 agonist ivuxolimab. The origin of the receptors is an adult with an advanced solid tumor such as melanoma, head and neck, liver or kidney cancer.

Notes on this clone: The same CDR3 is also encoded by other DNA sequences in this sample. The chain is built from TRBV28 and TRBJ2-2; 9 bases match TRBD2. Germline CDR1 is MDHEN and CDR2 is SYDVKM. Trimming cost V 4 bases and J 4 bases; bases outside gene matches: 4. This CDR3 has 15 amino acids. The DNA of the CDR3 is TGTGCCAGCAGTTCTAGCGGGGCCGGCACCGGGGAGCTGTTTTTT. Translating gives CASSSSGAGTGELFF.

The genes are TRBV19 and TRBJ2-2; D gene ambiguous. V shed 5 bases and J shed 6 bases, with 16 bases lying between them. The V gene's germline CDR1 is LNHDA and CDR2 SQIVND (reference sequence). CDR3 length equals 15 residues. CDR3 sequence reads: CASSPVAGNAGELFF. DNA for the CDR3: TGTGCCAGTAGTCCTGTGGCAGGTAACGCCGGGGAGCTGTTTTTT.

The rearrangement joins TRBV2 to TRBJ1-1; D possibly corresponds to TRBD1 (6 bases). CDR3 length equals 13 residues. CDR1 SNHLY and CDR2 FYNNEI come from the germline V gene. Trimming took 8 bases from V and 1 from J, leaving 11 bases between them. CDR3 sequence reads: CASSGGSNTEAFF. DNA for the CDR3: TGTGCCAGCTCTGGGGGCTCGAACACTGAAGCTTTCTTT.

The chain employs TRBV28 and TRBJ1-1; unclear D gene. Germline CDR1 reads MDHEN; CDR2 reads SYDVKM. V gave up 3 bases and J gave up 1 base, with 12 bases separating them. This CDR3 spans 15 amino acids. For the CDR3, the DNA is TGTGCCAGCAGTTTGAGGCAACGGACGAACACTGAAGCTTTCTTT. Translating it yields CASSLRQRTNTEAFF.

The chain carries TRBV2 and TRBJ2-7, with unresolved D. The CDR3 has 11 amino acids. V gave up 2 bases and J gave up 4 bases, with 3 bases separating them. Germline assignment: CDR1 SNHLY and CDR2 FYNNEI. This chain's CDR3 is CASSERYEQYF. The DNA for the CDR3 is TGTGCCAGCAGTGAAAGATACGAGCAGTACTTC. The complete variable domain, with remaining parts taken from reference TRBV2 and TRBJ2-7, reads EPEVTQTPSHQVTQMGQEVILRCVPISNHLYFYWYRQILGQKVEFLVSFYNNEISEKSEIFDDQFSVERPDGSNFTLKIRSTKLEDSAMYFCASSERYEQYFGPGTRLTVT.

CDR3 nucleotide sequence: TGCGCCAGCAGCTTGATCCCTACCAATGAGCAGTTCTTC. The encoded protein is CASSLIPTNEQFF. The chain carries TRBV5-1 and TRBJ2-1; D uncertain. Trimming stripped 1 base from V and 6 bases from J, with 8 bases between. Germline V lookup: CDR1 SGHRS, CDR2 YFSETQ. The CDR3 is made up of 13 amino acids.

The chain couples TRBV7-2 to TRBJ2-5; possibly TRBD1 for D (6 bases). The CDR3 loop spans 15 amino acids. Germline CDR1 and CDR2: SGHTA and FQGNSA. V was cut by 7 bases and J by 5 bases, with 20 bases left in between. CDR3 DNA sequence: TGTGCCAGCACCCAGGGGCTCATGGTAGGGGAGACCCAGTACTTC. It translates to CASTQGLMVGETQYF. Combining the CDR3 with reference TRBV7-2 and TRBJ2-5 gives the whole variable domain GAGVSQSPSNKVTEKGKDVELRCDPISGHTALYWYRQSLGQGLEFLIYFQGNSAPDKSGLPSDRFSAERTGGSVSTLTIQRTQQEDSAVYLCASTQGLMVGETQYFGPGTRLLVL.

The V and J genes are TRBV19 and TRBJ2-1; no clear D. The V gene's germline CDR1 is LNHDA and CDR2 SQIVND (reference sequence). The CDR3 is made up of 15 amino acids. The V and J ends lost 3 bases and 0 bases respectively, with 9 bases between them. CDR3 nucleotides: TGTGCCAGTAGTATGGAAGGGAACTCCTACAATGAGCAGTTCTTC. Amino acids: CASSMEGNSYNEQFF.

The chain carries TRBV11-2 and TRBJ2-7, with 11 bases lining up with TRBD1. Per germline, CDR1 SGHAT and CDR2 FQNNGV. V was clipped by 2 bases and J by 1 base; unmatched bases: 10. CDR3 size: 18 residues. CDR3 residues: CASSLSWDGTGGSYEQYF. In nucleotides, the CDR3 is TGTGCCAGCAGCTTATCGTGGGACGGGACAGGGGGTTCCTACGAGCAGTACTTC.

The rearrangement links TRBV5-5 to TRBJ2-1, with 14 bases matching TRBD2. Germline V gene sequence: CDR1 SGHKS, CDR2 YYEKEE (reference sequence). V lost 6 bases to trimming and J lost 0 bases; unmatched junction nucleotides: 5. The CDR3 covers 17 residues. CDR3 loop: CASTPGTSGSSYNEQFF. CDR3 bases: TGTGCCAGCACCCCAGGGACTAGCGGGAGCTCCTACAATGAGCAGTTCTTC.

This chain's CDR3 is CASKKQGVDNQPQHF. The CDR3 bases are TGTGCCAGTAAAAAACAGGGAGTGGACAATCAGCCCCAGCATTTT. J is TRBJ1-5 and V is TRBV19, with D possibly being TRBD1 (6 bases). V gave up 7 bases and J gave up 3 bases, with 16 bases separating them. Germline V gene data show CDR1 as LNHDA and CDR2 as SQIVND (reference sequence). The CDR3 extends over 15 amino acids. Together with reference TRBV19 and TRBJ1-5, the CDR3 gives the full variable domain: DGGITQSPKYLFRKEGQNVTLSCEQNLNHDAMYWYRQDPGQGLRLIYYSQIVNDFQKGDIAEGYSVSREKKESFPLTVTSAQKNPTAFYLCASKKQGVDNQPQHFGDGTRLSIL.

The gene calls are TRBV30 and TRBJ2-4; D is perhaps TRBD1 (5 bases). V was trimmed by 1 base and J by 6 bases, leaving 7 bases between them. The CDR3 covers 12 residues. Germline CDR1 reads GTSNPN; CDR2 reads SVGIG (reference sequence). As DNA, the CDR3 is TGTGCCTGGAGTGAGCAGGGAAACATTCAGTACTTC. Amino acid sequence: CAWSEQGNIQYF.

The chain combines TRBV7-2 with TRBJ2-3; 10 bases are shared with TRBD2. The CDR3 length is 16 residues. The germline gives CDR1 SGHTA, CDR2 FQGNSA. J lost 2 bases, V lost 5 bases, and 7 bases had no gene match. In DNA, the CDR3 is TGTGCCAGCAGCCCCAGCGGGGGGGGTTACACAGATACGCAGTATTTT. As protein: CASSPSGGGYTDTQYF.

V usage is TRBV19 and J usage is TRBJ2-6; 10 nucleotides match TRBD2. CDR3 length equals 17 residues. Trimming took 7 bases from V and 0 from J; bases not matched to a gene: 6. Germline V gene lookup returns CDR1 LNHDA and CDR2 SQIVND (reference sequence). Here the CDR3 reads CASTTSGESSGANVLTF. DNA for the CDR3: TGTGCCAGTACCACTAGCGGGGAAAGCTCTGGGGCCAACGTCCTGACTTTC.

The rearrangement joins TRBV6-6 to TRBJ1-3; no clear D gene. V shed 7 bases and J shed 8 bases, with 15 bases lying between them. The germline CDR1 and CDR2 sequences are MNHNY and SVGAGI (reference sequence). The CDR3 consists of 13 residues. CDR3 in amino acids: CASILGIEDTIYF. DNA of the CDR3: TGTGCCAGCATTCTGGGGATTGAGGACACCATATATTTT.

V gene TRBV27 combines with J gene TRBJ2-2; 8 bases are a match to TRBD1. The CDR3 runs 13 residues. V lost 7 bases and J lost 6; bases outside the gene matches: 4. Per the germline V gene, CDR1 is MNHEY and CDR2 is SMNVEV (reference sequence). CDR3 sequence: CASTPGGPGELFF. The CDR3 nucleotides read TGTGCCAGCACTCCAGGGGGCCCCGGGGAGCTGTTTTTT.

The chain is built from TRBV30 and TRBJ1-2; D ambiguous. The CDR3 spans 11 residues. Trimming removed 1 base from V and 8 bases from J, with 8 bases in between. Germline values: CDR1 GTSNPN, CDR2 SVGIG (reference sequence). The CDR3 loop is CAWSAGLGYTF. In DNA, the CDR3 is TGTGCCTGGAGTGCGGGGTTGGGCTACACCTTC.

The rearrangement joins TRBV27 to TRBJ2-5, with a tentative D call TRBD2 (5 bases). The ends were cut back, 6 bases at V and 5 bases at J, with 22 bases in the middle. Germline CDR1 reads MNHEY; CDR2 reads SMNVEV (reference sequence). This CDR3 spans 16 amino acids. CDR3 protein: CASRIAASSDLETQYF. The CDR3 DNA is TGTGCCAGCAGAATAGCCGCTAGCTCCGATCTGGAGACCCAGTACTTC.

The count of this clone is one. The chain combines TRBV7-2 with TRBJ1-2, with D perhaps matching TRBD1 (6 bases). V was shortened by 5 bases and J by 0 bases, with 13 bases between the two germline ends. The CDR3 totals 15 residues. In germline, CDR1 is SGHTA, CDR2 FQGNSA. The CDR3 loop is CASSPDSQSNYGYTF. CDR3 DNA: TGTGCCAGCAGCCCGGACAGCCAGTCTAACTATGGCTACACCTTC.